Sequencing of this T cell receptor beta chain was carried out in a study of cytomegalovirus exposure and HLA in healthy donors. As for the study in general: Around 80 million unique TCR sequences came from HLA-typed donors in an early release.

Primers for the PCR totalled 60 Vbeta and 13 Jbeta. Assay used: immunoSEQ multiplex PCR; TCRdb lists only in-frame clones, some missing. The sample data list about 110,000 clones. Everyone who donated was a healthy bone marrow donor. The CDR3 is 15 amino acids. Germline V gene lookup returns CDR1 SGHTA and CDR2 FQGNSA. V trimming: 1 base; J trimming: 7 bases; junction bases outside the gene matches: 6. The chain carries TRBV7-2 and TRBJ2-4; 8 bases align to TRBD1. The TCR sequence derives from a man aged 25-40 years in good health and CMV-seronegative. Sequenced material: PBMCs. CDR3 bases: TGTGCCAGCAGCTTAGTAGCAGGGGGCGCGAACATTCAGTACTTC. It encodes CASSLVAGGANIQYF.